The 23 T cell receptor beta chains given below trace back to one sample, sequenced in a study of blood T cell repertoires in COVID-19. Data came from immunoSEQ multiplex PCR; TCRdb stores just in-frame clones and leaves some out. This table holds more than 200,000 clones, over 75% found once. Material for sequencing was PBMCs or T cells enriched from blood (not recorded which). Source of these receptors: a man in his forties or fifties who had recovered from COVID-19.

A note on this clone: Other DNA variants within this sample encode the same CDR3. V usage is TRBV12-3 or TRBV12-4 and J usage is TRBJ1-2; TRBD1 matches at 9 bases. The CDR3 consists of 13 residues. V shed 5 bases and J 5 bases; nucleotides not matched to a gene: 3. The CDR3 region is CASSLDRGYGYTF. In DNA, the CDR3 is TGTGCCAGCAGTCTCGACAGGGGGTATGGCTACACCTTC.

The chain recombines TRBV7-9 with TRBJ1-1, with a weak D call TRBD1 (6 bases). Per the germline V gene, CDR1 is SEHNR and CDR2 is FQNEAQ (reference sequence). This CDR3 has 11 amino acids. V lost 4 bases to trimming and J lost 10 bases, with 10 bases between them. CDR3 loop: CASSSTGLAFF. The CDR3 DNA reads TGTGCCAGCAGCTCGACAGGCTTAGCTTTCTTT.

This sequence joins TRBV11-1 and TRBJ2-2; a weak D match, TRBD1 (6 bases). V lost 6 bases to trimming and J lost 13 bases, with 18 bases between them. Per the germline V gene, CDR1 is SGHAT and CDR2 is FQDESV (reference sequence). This CDR3 is 13 amino acids long. CDR3 DNA: TGTGCCAGCAGTCAAAGGGGGACCGAGAGGCTGTTTTTT. This gives the protein CASSQRGTERLFF.

This clone has just one count. This chain links TRBV15 with TRBJ2-7, with no clear D. Germline V lookup: CDR1 LNHNV, CDR2 YYDKDF (reference sequence). Trimming cost V 3 bases and J 4 bases, with 16 bases left between them. The CDR3 has 15 amino acids. CDR3 bases: TGTGCCACCAGCAGGGGCAGGAACTTAAGGTACGAGCAGTACTTC. Amino acid sequence: CATSRGRNLRYEQYF. The entire variable domain, with the rest obtained from reference TRBV15 and TRBJ2-7, is as follows: DAMVIQNPRYQVTQFGKPVTLSCSQTLNHNVMYWYQQKSSQAPKLLFHYYDKDFNNEADTPDNFQSRRPNTSFCFLDIRSPGLGDTAMYLCATSRGRNLRYEQYFGPGTRLTVT.

CDR3 nucleotides: TGTGCCAGCAGCTTAGATATACGGGGATACAATGAGCAGTTCTTC. This gives the protein CASSLDIRGYNEQFF. V gene TRBV7-8 combines with J gene TRBJ2-1; possibly TRBD2 for D (5 bases). The V end was cut by 1 base, the J end by 4 bases, with 11 bases between. The CDR3 length is 15 residues. Germline CDR1 is SGHVS and CDR2 is FQNEAQ.

This chain links TRBV2 with TRBJ1-4; no clear D gene. Between the trimmed V and J ends, which lost 3 bases and 5 bases, there was a span of 7 bases. The CDR3 runs 13 residues. Germline loops: CDR1 SNHLY, CDR2 FYNNEI. The CDR3 region has the DNA TGTGCCAGCAGTGAGGAGACGAATGAAAAACTGTTTTTT. It is translated as CASSEETNEKLFF.

V gene TRBV28 combines with J gene TRBJ2-3; TRBD2 matches at 8 bases. From germline, CDR1 is MDHEN and CDR2 SYDVKM. This CDR3 has 13 amino acids. CDR3 residues: CAARLAGGDTQYF. In nucleotides, the CDR3 is TGTGCTGCACGCCTAGCGGGTGGAGATACGCAGTATTTT.

This chain connects TRBV10-3 to TRBJ2-3; D possibly corresponds to TRBD1 (6 bases). The CDR3 sequence is 12 residues long. Per germline, CDR1 ENHRY and CDR2 SYGVKD. The V end lost 9 bases, the J end lost 6 bases, and 13 bases lay between the germline ends. In DNA form, the CDR3 reads TGTGCCATAAAGGGGGTTGGGGATACGCAGTATTTT. It is translated as CAIKGVGDTQYF.

A few counts support this clone. The V call is TRBV7-2, the J call TRBJ2-5; D might be TRBD2 (6 bases). V dropped 0 bases and J dropped 6 bases, with 11 bases sitting between them. This CDR3 has 14 amino acids. The germline V gene encodes CDR1 SGHTA and CDR2 FQGNSA. DNA for the CDR3: TGTGCCAGCAGCTTAGCCGGCCGGGGGAAGACCCAGTACTTC. Amino acid sequence: CASSLAGRGKTQYF.

The rearrangement links TRBV9 to TRBJ2-5; 7 bases map to TRBD2. The CDR3 is 16 residues long. Per the germline V gene, CDR1 is SGDLS and CDR2 is YYNGEE. Trimming took 2 bases from V and 2 from J; bases not matched to a gene: 9. In nucleotides, the CDR3 is TGTGCCAGCAGCGTGCAAGGCGCTAGCGGACAAGAGACCCAGTACTTC. Encoded protein: CASSVQGASGQETQYF.

V gene TRBV20-1 combines with J gene TRBJ2-1; D unclear. The CDR3 sequence is 12 residues long. V shed 3 bases and J shed 3 bases, with 6 bases lying between them. The germline V gene encodes CDR1 DFQATT and CDR2 SNEGSKA (reference sequence). As DNA, the CDR3 is TGCAGTGCTAGTGTCAGCTACAATGAGCAGTTCTTC. The encoded protein is CSASVSYNEQFF.

The J gene is TRBJ1-4, the V gene TRBV7-2, with D possibly TRBD1 on 6 matching bases. V lost 2 bases and J 4 bases, leaving 8 bases between the germline ends. CDR3 length: 14 residues. CDR1 and CDR2 (germline): SGHTA, FQGNSA. The CDR3 spells CASSLNRVNEKLFF. The DNA for the CDR3 is TGTGCCAGCAGCTTAAACAGGGTTAATGAAAAACTGTTTTTT. The whole variable domain, filled in from reference TRBV7-2 and TRBJ1-4, reads GAGVSQSPSNKVTEKGKDVELRCDPISGHTALYWYRQSLGQGLEFLIYFQGNSAPDKSGLPSDRFSAERTGGSVSTLTIQRTQQEDSAVYLCASSLNRVNEKLFFGSGTQLSVL.

This clone was detected once. This sequence joins TRBV7-9 and TRBJ1-1; D is possibly TRBD1 (6 bases). Trimming removed 5 bases from V and 10 bases from J, with 23 bases in between. There are 15 residues in the CDR3. Germline V CDR1 and CDR2: SEHNR, FQNEAQ (reference sequence). The CDR3 DNA sequence: TGTGCCAGCAGCCTTGCCCGACAAGCCTCAGGGGCAGCTTTCTTT. Encoded protein: CASSLARQASGAAFF.

The J gene is TRBJ2-7, the V gene TRBV29-1; 7 positions agree with TRBD1. The ends lost 6 bases at V and 3 bases at J; junction bases unmatched: 5. Germline CDR1 and CDR2: SQVTM and ANQGSEA. The CDR3 has 12 residues. The CDR3, as DNA: TGCAGCGTAAGACGACAGGGCTACGAGCAGTACTTC. This sequence encodes CSVRRQGYEQYF.

This chain connects TRBV5-1 to TRBJ2-7; D unresolved. V was pared by 4 bases and J by 0 bases, with 14 bases between. Per the germline V gene, CDR1 is SGHRS and CDR2 is YFSETQ. This CDR3 has 15 residues. The CDR3, as DNA: TGCGCCAGCAGCCCCACGGGTACTTACTCCTACGAGCAGTACTTC. Protein: CASSPTGTYSYEQYF.

CDR3 sequence reads: CASRQGNQPQHF. The DNA for the CDR3 is TGTGCCAGCAGACAGGGGAATCAGCCCCAGCATTTT. The gene calls are TRBV6-6 and TRBJ1-5; 7 bases are shared with TRBD1. This CDR3 is built from 12 residues. Germline V gene data show CDR1 as MNHNY and CDR2 as SVGAGI (reference sequence). V gave up 6 bases and J gave up 4 bases; unmatched junction bases: 0.

The V and J genes are TRBV6-6 and TRBJ1-3, with D possibly matching TRBD1 (5 bases). CDR1 MNHNY and CDR2 SVGAGI come from the germline V gene (reference sequence). Trimming stripped 8 bases from V and 0 bases from J, with 8 bases between. CDR3 length: 13 amino acids. The CDR3 nucleotides are TGTGCCAGCTCAGGGATCTCTGGAAACACCATATATTTT. Protein: CASSGISGNTIYF.

The rearrangement uses TRBV6-6 and TRBJ2-1; D may be TRBD2 (5 bases). Germline CDR1 reads MNHNY; CDR2 reads SVGAGI (reference sequence). The CDR3 has 15 residues. Trimming cost V 7 bases and J 3 bases, with 16 bases left between them. CDR3 in DNA: TGTGCCAGCACCCTCGGGCGGGCGGACTACAATGAGCAGTTCTTC. Protein: CASTLGRADYNEQFF.

The V and J genes are TRBV6-1 and TRBJ2-1; 12 nucleotides agree with TRBD2. This CDR3 spans 16 amino acids. The J segment lost 4 bases and the V segment lost 3 bases, leaving 4 bases of the junction unmatched. CDR1 is MNHNS, CDR2 SASEGT, per germline. The CDR3 DNA is TGTGCCAGCAGTGATTACGGACTAGCGGGATACAATGAGCAGTTCTTC. Its protein product is CASSDYGLAGYNEQFF.

This rearrangement joins TRBV9 to TRBJ2-1; D is possibly TRBD2 (5 bases). CDR3 length equals 14 residues. CDR1 and CDR2 (germline): SGDLS, YYNGEE. V was cut by 4 bases and J by 10 bases, with 18 bases left in between. CDR3 residues: CASSPTLGVWEQFF. CDR3 coding DNA: TGTGCCAGCAGCCCCACATTGGGAGTCTGGGAGCAGTTCTTC.

V is TRBV6-1 and J is TRBJ1-5, with 8 bases matching TRBD1. The CDR3 has 20 residues. The V segment lost 4 bases and the J segment 3 bases; nucleotides outside the gene matches: 20. Germline CDR1 and CDR2: MNHNS and SASEGT. CDR3 nucleotides: TGTGCCAGCAGTGGTACCCCAGGGGGCGCGTCGGTCGGATTCAATCAGCCCCAGCATTTT. It translates to CASSGTPGGASVGFNQPQHF.

The chain carries TRBV28 and TRBJ1-6; maybe TRBD1 (6 bases). Germline V gene sequence: CDR1 MDHEN, CDR2 SYDVKM. The V end lost 8 bases, the J end lost 9 bases, and 20 bases lay between the germline ends. The CDR3 length is 15 residues. The CDR3 nucleotides read TGTGCCAGCGCCGAGGCGGGGGCGGGAGGTTCACCCCTCCACTTT. This gives the protein CASAEAGAGGSPLHF.

The genes are TRBV7-7 and TRBJ2-3; TRBD1 matches 9 bases. Losses at the gene ends were 5 bases for V and 1 base for J; bases not matched to a gene: 1. CDR3 length: 14 residues. CDR1 is SSHAT and CDR2 is FNYEAQ in the germline V gene (reference sequence). The CDR3 DNA reads TGTGCCAGCAGCCGGGACAGGGGCACAGATACGCAGTATTTT. Translating it yields CASSRDRGTDTQYF.